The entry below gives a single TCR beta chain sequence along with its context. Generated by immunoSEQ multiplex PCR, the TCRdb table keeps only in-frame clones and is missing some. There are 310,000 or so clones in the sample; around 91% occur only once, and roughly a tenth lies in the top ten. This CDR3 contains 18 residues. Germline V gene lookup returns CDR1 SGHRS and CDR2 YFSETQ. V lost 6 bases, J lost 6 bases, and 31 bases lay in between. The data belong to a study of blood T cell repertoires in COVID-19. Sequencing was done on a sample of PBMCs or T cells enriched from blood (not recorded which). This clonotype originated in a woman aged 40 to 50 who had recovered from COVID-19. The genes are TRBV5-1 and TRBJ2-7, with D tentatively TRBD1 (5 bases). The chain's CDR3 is CASMFTHPSQVSFCEQYF. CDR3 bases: TGCGCCAGCATGTTCACACATCCTTCACAGGTGTCCTTCTGCGAGCAGTACTTC.